The 3 T cell receptor beta chains reported below all come from one sample, sequenced in a study of cytomegalovirus exposure and HLA in healthy donors. The PCR employed 60 Vbeta primers together with 13 Jbeta primers. Produced via immunoSEQ multiplex PCR; TCRdb's table is partial and in-frame only. The table lists about 190,000 clones, roughly 77% of them singletons. The sample was PBMCs. The receptors come from a man in his forties in good health and CMV-seropositive.

This clone appeared once. The CDR3 DNA reads as TGTGCCAGCAGGGTGGGAGACTATGGCTACACCTTC. Translating it yields CASRVGDYGYTF. The chain carries TRBV28 and TRBJ1-2, with D hard to call. V shed 6 bases and J shed 3 bases, with 8 bases lying between them. The length of the CDR3 is 12 residues. CDR1 is MDHEN and CDR2 is SYDVKM in the germline V gene.

The genes are TRBV29-1 and TRBJ2-7, with 10 nucleotides matching TRBD2. There are 13 residues in the CDR3. V shed 7 bases, J shed 4 bases, and the junction held 7 bases outside the gene matches. CDR1 SQVTM and CDR2 ANQGSEA come from the germline V gene. The CDR3 here is CSARAGGRYEQYF. DNA for the CDR3: TGCAGCGCCCGAGCGGGAGGGCGGTACGAGCAGTACTTC.

This chain joins TRBV9 and TRBJ2-7, with a possible D match to TRBD2 (6 bases). CDR3 length: 15 residues. Germline lookup yields CDR1 SGDLS and CDR2 YYNGEE. The V gene lost 3 bases and the J gene lost 2 bases, with 15 bases spanning the gap. The CDR3: CASSAEGNGAYEQYF. In nucleotides, the CDR3 is TGTGCCAGCAGCGCGGAGGGGAATGGGGCCTACGAGCAGTACTTC.